The clone carrying this T cell receptor beta chain was counted once. V lost 1 base and J 3 bases, leaving 9 bases between the germline ends. CDR1 is MDHEN and CDR2 is SYDVKM in the germline V gene. This CDR3 contains 14 residues. The data were obtained in a study of yellow fever vaccine responses in identical twins. TCRdb reprocessed the RT-PCR reads via MiXCR and lists one record per CDR3 protein. The sample includes around 5,000 distinct CDR3 sequences, 85% seen only once; the top ten take about 2.1%. The TCR comes from a woman aged 18-29 years who received the yellow fever vaccine. The chain employs TRBV28 and TRBJ2-5; tentative D call: TRBD1 (6 bases). The specimen comprised T cells from blood (PBMCs), unsorted or a sorted subset (not recorded which), sampled before or after yellow fever vaccination (not recorded which). CDR3 in DNA: TGTGCCAGCAGTTTATTGACAGGAGAAGAGACCCAGTACTTC. This gives the protein CASSLLTGEETQYF.